Listed here are 5 T cell receptor beta chains from one sample, sequenced in a study of blood T cell repertoires in COVID-19. Libraries were prepared by immunoSEQ multiplex PCR; TCRdb keeps only in-frame clonotypes and omits some of them. This sample has around 200,000 clones; around 85% occur once, and the top ten carry approximately 3%. Sequencing used PBMCs or T cells enriched from blood (not recorded which). Receptor source: a woman under 40 who had recovered from COVID-19.

J is TRBJ1-2 and V is TRBV5-6, with 7 bases aligning to TRBD1. The CDR3 runs to 15 residues. CDR1 and CDR2 (germline): SGHDT, YYEEEE. After removal of 0 bases from V and 0 bases from J, the junction contained 2 bases not matched to a gene. The CDR3 region has the DNA TGTGCCAGCAGCTTGGCAGGGGGGACTAACTATGGCTACACCTTC. Its protein is CASSLAGGTNYGYTF.

This clone was detected only a few times. The rearrangement uses TRBV5-5 and TRBJ2-4; the D gene is possibly TRBD2 (7 bases). Germline loops: CDR1 SGHKS, CDR2 YYEKEE (reference sequence). The V gene lost 4 bases and the J gene lost 6 bases, with 17 bases spanning the gap. The CDR3 extends over 15 amino acids. As DNA, the CDR3 is TGTGCCAGCAGCCACGCCGGGGGGCGGGGAAACATTCAGTACTTC. Translation gives CASSHAGGRGNIQYF.

The chain employs TRBV3-1 (or the pseudogene TRBV3-2) and TRBJ1-3; D is uncertain. CDR3 length: 13 residues. Between the trimmed V and J ends, which lost 0 bases and 5 bases, there was a span of 5 bases. Germline V lookup: CDR1 LGHDT, CDR2 YNNKEL (reference sequence). Here the CDR3 reads CASSQEQRNTIYF. The CDR3 DNA reads as TGTGCCAGCAGCCAAGAACAGCGAAACACCATATATTTT.

This clone was counted only a few times. The rearrangement uses TRBV6-5 and TRBJ2-2, with TRBD1 identical over 7 bases. This CDR3 contains 13 residues. CDR1 MNHEY and CDR2 SVGAGI come from the germline V gene. Unmatched junction bases numbered 4, after V lost 2 bases and J lost 10 bases. The chain's CDR3 is CASSYPDREELFF. CDR3 DNA: TGTGCCAGCAGTTACCCAGACAGGGAGGAGCTGTTTTTT.

The gene calls are TRBV11-2 and TRBJ2-1, with a possible D match to TRBD2 (6 bases). Germline V lookup: CDR1 SGHAT, CDR2 FQNNGV. V lost 5 bases to trimming and J lost 4 bases, with 12 bases between them. The CDR3 spans 14 residues. The CDR3 protein is CASSRGLQYNEQFF. The CDR3 nucleotides read TGTGCCAGCAGCCGAGGACTACAGTACAATGAGCAGTTCTTC.